These T cell receptor beta chains were read from a single sample in a study of OX40 agonist ivuxolimab in advanced cancers. This table comes from immunoSEQ multiplex PCR, and its TCRdb copy is limited to in-frame clones, with some not included. This repertoire shows approximately 91,000 clones, about 86% found once; its top ten account for under 2%. The sequencing used CD4+ or CD8+ T cells sorted from blood, collected in a trial of the OX40 agonist ivuxolimab. These receptors all come from an adult with an advanced solid tumor such as melanoma, head and neck, liver or kidney cancer. The CDR3 runs from the conserved cysteine through the conserved F or W. The D gene is left open where the match is weak. A clone size is listed for some rows: how often the clone was seen (once, few, many), or a class if it is expanded.

d_call,clone_size,j_call,v_call,cdr3_aa,cdr3_nt
TRBD2,-,TRBJ2-2,TRBV4-1,CASSQGSGGIGELFF,TGCGCCAGCAGCCAAGGGAGCGGGGGCATAGGGGAGCTGTTTTTT
TRBD1,-,TRBJ1-1,TRBV28,CASRLLGGGAEAFF,TGTGCCAGCAGGTTGTTAGGGGGCGGCGCTGAAGCTTTCTTT
TRBD1,-,TRBJ2-5,TRBV5-4,CASSLKGAETQYF,TGTGCCAGCAGCCTGAAGGGGGCAGAGACCCAGTACTTC
-,-,TRBJ2-1,TRBV10-3,CAINPAGGNEQFF,TGTGCCATCAACCCCGCAGGAGGAAATGAGCAGTTCTTC
TRBD2,-,TRBJ2-1,TRBV5-1,CASSPYRLAGDNEQFF,TGCGCCAGCAGCCCATACCGACTAGCGGGGGACAATGAGCAGTTCTTC
TRBD1,-,TRBJ2-7,TRBV25-1,CASSGQGDEQYF,TGTGCCAGCAGTGGCCAGGGGGACGAGCAGTACTTC
-,-,TRBJ1-2,TRBV30,CAWGLGGGYTF,TGTGCCTGGGGGCTCGGTGGTGGCTACACCTTC
-,once,TRBJ2-7,TRBV6-5,CASSYSPGAGYEQYF,TGTGCCAGCAGTTACTCCCCGGGGGCCGGCTACGAGCAGTACTTC
-,-,TRBJ2-5,TRBV2,CASRPMSPQETQYF,TGTGCCAGCAGGCCGATGAGCCCTCAAGAGACCCAGTACTTC
-,-,TRBJ2-5,TRBV18,CASSPSLGVGETQYF,TGTGCCAGCTCACCGTCCCTGGGGGTAGGAGAGACCCAGTACTTC
-,-,TRBJ1-2,TRBV19,CASSIDGGNYNYGYTF,TGTGCCAGTAGTATAGACGGAGGAAATTACAACTATGGCTACACCTTC
TRBD2,-,TRBJ2-1,TRBV18,CASSPSGGYNEQFF,TGTGCCAGCTCACCTAGCGGGGGCTACAATGAGCAGTTCTTC
-,-,TRBJ1-1,TRBV5-1,CASREQADVNTEAFF,TGCGCCAGCAGAGAACAGGCCGACGTAAACACTGAAGCTTTCTTT
TRBD2,-,TRBJ2-7,TRBV5-1,CASSPLRTSGEQYF,TGCGCCAGCAGCCCTCTCAGGACTAGCGGCGAGCAGTACTTC
-,-,TRBJ1-5,TRBV6-5,CASSYRDPNQPQHF,TGTGCCAGCAGTTACAGGGACCCCAATCAGCCCCAGCATTTT
-,-,TRBJ2-7,TRBV30,CAWSPKGGTGYEQYF,TGTGCCTGGAGTCCCAAGGGGGGCACAGGCTACGAGCAGTACTTC
-,-,TRBJ2-7,TRBV7-2,CASSLIQHGVSEQYF,TGTGCCAGCAGCTTAATTCAGCATGGGGTCTCCGAGCAGTACTTC
-,-,TRBJ1-6,TRBV6-5,CASWSDWEYNSPLHF,TGTGCCAGCTGGTCGGATTGGGAATATAATTCACCCCTCCACTTT
-,-,TRBJ2-7,TRBV5-1,CASSLHSYEQYF,TGCGCCAGCAGCCTCCACTCCTACGAGCAGTACTTC
-,-,TRBJ1-2,TRBV9,CASSPRGRVGNGYTF,TGTGCCAGCAGCCCAAGGGGCCGGGTCGGGAATGGCTACACCTTC
TRBD1,-,TRBJ1-1,TRBV19,CASSVSRGRSGAFF,TGTGCCAGTAGTGTTTCCAGGGGGCGCAGTGGCGCTTTCTTT
-,-,TRBJ1-1,TRBV5-1,CASSLAGSGSTEAFF,TGCGCCAGCAGCTTGGCCGGTTCAGGGAGCACTGAAGCTTTCTTT
-,few,TRBJ1-1,TRBV28,CASSLGETEAFF,TGTGCCAGCAGTTTAGGGGAAACTGAAGCTTTCTTT
TRBD1,-,TRBJ1-5,TRBV28,CASRRQGAQPQHF,TGTGCCAGCAGACGACAGGGGGCACAGCCCCAGCATTTT
TRBD1,-,TRBJ2-7,TRBV19,CASSGQGEGNDEQYF,TGTGCCAGTAGTGGACAGGGCGAGGGTAACGACGAGCAGTACTTC
-,-,TRBJ1-2,TRBV7-9,CASSWQGDYGYTF,TGTGCCAGCAGCTGGCAGGGTGACTATGGCTACACCTTC
-,few,TRBJ1-6,TRBV7-2,CASSWTGGGDSPLHF,TGTGCCAGCAGCTGGACGGGGGGAGGGGATTCACCCCTCCACTTT
-,-,TRBJ2-7,TRBV20-1,CSATVTYEQYF,TGCAGTGCTACTGTAACCTACGAGCAGTACTTC
-,-,TRBJ2-7,TRBV6-1,CASGSYEQYF,TGTGCCAGCGGTTCCTACGAGCAGTACTTC
-,-,TRBJ2-5,TRBV9,CASSAGTSRLETQYF,TGTGCCAGCAGCGCTGGGACCTCGAGGCTCGAGACCCAGTACTTC
TRBD1,-,TRBJ2-7,TRBV5-1,CASSLAPGQGDYEQYF,TGCGCCAGCAGCTTGGCGCCGGGACAGGGGGACTACGAGCAGTACTTC
-,-,TRBJ2-3,TRBV6-5,CASREIVGTQYF,TGTGCCAGCAGGGAGATAGTGGGTACGCAGTATTTT
-,-,TRBJ2-7,TRBV6-1,CASAGRILYEQYF,TGTGCCAGCGCTGGACGGATACTTTACGAGCAGTACTTC
-,-,TRBJ2-5,TRBV5-4,CASRPGTDQETQYF,TGTGCCAGCAGGCCCGGGACGGATCAAGAGACCCAGTACTTC
-,-,TRBJ2-3,TRBV5-6,CASTRRGRSTDTQYF,TGTGCCAGCACCCGGAGGGGGCGAAGCACAGATACGCAGTATTTT
TRBD1,once,TRBJ1-2,TRBV12-5,CASAISLTGGPFGYTF,TGTGCTAGTGCAATTTCTCTGACAGGGGGCCCCTTTGGCTACACCTTC
-,once,TRBJ1-2,TRBV28,CASSFAGMDYGYTF,TGTGCCAGCAGTTTTGCGGGGATGGACTATGGCTACACCTTC
-,-,TRBJ2-1,TRBV5-1,CASSLWGAGEQFF,TGCGCCAGCAGCTTGTGGGGGGCAGGTGAGCAGTTCTTC
-,-,TRBJ2-1,TRBV19,CASSLTPDRRDNEQFF,TGTGCCAGTAGTCTCACGCCGGACAGGAGGGACAATGAGCAGTTCTTC
-,-,TRBJ2-1,TRBV28,CASSLRGRGRAGRNEQFF,TGTGCCAGCAGTTTAAGGGGGCGGGGGCGGGCGGGCCGCAATGAGCAGTTCTTC
-,-,TRBJ1-3,TRBV11-3,CASSLEGGPGNTIYF,TGTGCCAGCAGCTTGGAGGGGGGCCCTGGAAACACCATATATTTT
-,-,TRBJ1-5,TRBV6-5,CASRGQGGQPQHF,TGTGCCAGCAGAGGGCAGGGAGGACAGCCCCAGCATTTT
-,-,TRBJ2-3,TRBV6-4,CASSDSYSDTQYF,TGTGCCAGCAGTGACTCTTATTCAGATACGCAGTATTTT